This T cell receptor (beta chain) was recorded in a study of neurological immune-mediated disorders. Germline V gene data show CDR1 as MGHRA and CDR2 as YSYEKL. V was cut by 0 bases and J by 3 bases, with 15 bases left in between. The CDR3 covers 16 residues. This clonotype was counted many times. TCRdb independently ran MiXCR on the 5' RACE reads; one entry per CDR3 protein. The sample lists about 23,000 distinct CDR3 sequences; less than 15% were seen once. J is TRBJ2-7 and V is TRBV4-1; D call uncertain. What was sequenced was PBMCs. This receptor was taken from a woman aged 60-75 years with HTLV-1-associated myelopathy (HAM/TSP). DNA of the CDR3: TGCGCCAGCAGCCAAGACTTTTCAGGATCCAGCTACGAGCAGTACTTC. It specifies CASSQDFSGSSYEQYF.